The 23 T cell receptor beta chains below all came from one sample that was sequenced in a study of neurological immune-mediated disorders. In TCRdb, the 5' RACE reads were re-called with MiXCR into one record per CDR3 protein. The sample has tens of thousands of distinct CDR3 sequences; 2% to 3% are singletons. The source material was PBMCs. The receptors were gathered from a woman aged 25 to 39 with multiple sclerosis.

This clonotype occurred a few times. The chain uses TRBV20-1 and TRBJ1-5, with a tentative D call TRBD1 (6 bases). The CDR3 is made up of 18 amino acids. Trimming cost V 1 base and J 0 bases, with 19 bases left between them. Germline-derived CDR1 and CDR2 are DFQATT and SNEGSKA (reference sequence). The CDR3 DNA reads as TGCAGTGCTAGAGGGGGGGGAGGGGGTCACTTTAGCAATCAGCCCCAGCATTTT. This translates into CSARGGGGGHFSNQPQHF.

This clonotype was counted ten times or more. The V and J genes are TRBV20-1 and TRBJ2-1; 9 positions agree with TRBD2. This CDR3 has 14 residues. CDR1 and CDR2 from the germline V gene are DFQATT and SNEGSKA (reference sequence). V gave up 2 bases and J gave up 4 bases; unmatched junction bases: 3. For the CDR3, the DNA is TGCAGTGCTAGAAGACTAGCGGATTACAATGAGCAGTTCTTC. This sequence encodes CSARRLADYNEQFF.

This clonotype has ten or more counts. J is TRBJ1-1 and V is TRBV7-3; D is ambiguous. This CDR3 spans 14 amino acids. The V and J ends lost 5 bases and 0 bases respectively, with 10 bases between them. Germline loops: CDR1 SGHTA, CDR2 FQGTGA. CDR3 region: CASSAEWMNTEAFF. CDR3 sequence (DNA): TGTGCCAGCAGCGCGGAATGGATGAACACTGAAGCTTTCTTT.

The table lists this clonotype with many counts. The J gene is TRBJ2-1, the V gene TRBV20-1; 10 nucleotides match TRBD2. Germline V CDR1 and CDR2: DFQATT, SNEGSKA (reference sequence). The junction had 16 bases not matched to a gene; V was cut back by 1 base and J by 7 bases. The CDR3 covers 18 residues. Here the CDR3 reads CSARGLSGRFDLRNEQFF. The CDR3 DNA follows: TGCAGTGCTAGAGGTCTTAGCGGGAGGTTCGACCTACGGAATGAGCAGTTCTTC.

Many counts were recorded for this clonotype. The V gene is TRBV12-3 or TRBV12-4, the J gene TRBJ2-3; D is perhaps TRBD2 (6 bases). Trimming left V 1 base short and J 0 bases short, with 8 bases between. The CDR3 has 15 amino acids. The CDR3 loop reads CASSLVAGSTDTQYF. CDR3 sequence (DNA): TGTGCCAGCAGTTTAGTGGCGGGAAGCACAGATACGCAGTATTTT.

This clonotype was detected many times. The chain carries TRBV29-1 and TRBJ2-3, with a tentative D call TRBD1 (5 bases). This CDR3 is built from 13 residues. Germline V lookup: CDR1 SQVTM, CDR2 ANQGSEA. Trimming pared 4 bases from V and 3 bases from J, leaving 11 bases between. The CDR3 coding sequence is TGCAGCGTTGTAGGGGTCAGAACAGATACGCAGTATTTT. This sequence encodes CSVVGVRTDTQYF.

Many counts were recorded for this clonotype. This rearrangement joins TRBV24-1 to TRBJ2-1; D unclear. The V and J ends lost 1 base and 10 bases respectively, with 10 bases between them. The CDR3 length is 13 residues. Germline CDR1 is KGHDR and CDR2 is SFDVKD. CDR3 sequence reads: CATSDFAVKEQFF. CDR3 sequence (DNA): TGTGCCACCAGTGATTTTGCCGTTAAGGAGCAGTTCTTC.

The table lists this clonotype with many counts. J is TRBJ1-5 and V is TRBV7-8, with D hard to call. Deletions cut 0 bases from V and 3 bases from J, with 6 bases between. Germline CDR1 and CDR2: SGHVS and FQNEAQ. The CDR3 spans 14 residues. CDR3 sequence (DNA): TGTGCCAGCAGCTTAGCGTTTCCCAATCAGCCCCAGCATTTT. Translating it yields CASSLAFPNQPQHF.

Many counts were recorded for this clonotype. This CDR3 is CASSQRLAGRTDTQYF. The CDR3, as DNA: TGTGCCAGCAGCCAACGACTAGCGGGCCGCACAGATACGCAGTATTTT. This rearrangement joins TRBV3-1 to TRBJ2-3; 10 bases line up with TRBD2. The CDR3 is 16 residues long. With 2 bases clipped from V and 1 base from J, the junction kept 3 bases outside the gene matches. Germline V gene sequence: CDR1 LGHDT, CDR2 YNNKEL (reference sequence).

This clonotype has a count of ten or more. The V and J genes are TRBV3-1 and TRBJ2-7; D is possibly TRBD2 (5 bases). CDR1 and CDR2 from the germline V gene are LGHDT and YNNKEL (reference sequence). Trimming shortened V by 8 bases and J by 0 bases, and 14 bases separated the two germline ends. The CDR3 consists of 14 residues. CDR3 nucleotides: TGTGCCAGCCGAGGATTGGGAGACTCCTACGAGCAGTACTTC. Translated, it gives CASRGLGDSYEQYF.

This clonotype was picked up many times. The V call is TRBV29-1, the J call TRBJ2-5; 8 positions agree with TRBD2. The CDR3 has 13 amino acids. Germline CDR1 SQVTM, CDR2 ANQGSEA. V gave up 2 bases and J gave up 2 bases; unmatched junction bases: 1. CDR3 coding DNA: TGCAGCGTTGAAACTAGCGGACAAGAGACCCAGTACTTC. This codes for CSVETSGQETQYF.

This clonotype was seen repeatedly, ten times or more. The J gene is TRBJ1-6, the V gene TRBV4-2; D is possibly TRBD1 (5 bases). Germline V gene data show CDR1 as LGHNA and CDR2 as YNFKEQ. The CDR3 covers 17 residues. V was cut by 0 bases and J by 10 bases, with 19 bases left in between. The CDR3: CASSQESQPGTGSPLHF. Written as DNA, the CDR3 is TGTGCCAGCAGCCAAGAAAGTCAGCCAGGGACTGGCTCACCCCTCCACTTT.

This clonotype was observed many times. This chain links TRBV20-1 with TRBJ2-7; D unclear. Germline-derived CDR1 and CDR2 are DFQATT and SNEGSKA (reference sequence). V was shortened by 1 base and J by 6 bases, with 16 bases between the two germline ends. CDR3 size: 14 residues. The CDR3 bases are TGCAGTGCTAGAGTCCCCCCGGACCGAGCCGAGCAGTACTTC. It specifies CSARVPPDRAEQYF.

Details on this clonotype: This may be a read error: a much more frequent sequence differs by one nucleotide. CDR3 bases: TGTGCCAGCAGCTTAGCCCCTGGGGATAAGCAGTATTTT. Its protein product is CASSLAPGDKQYF. The J gene is TRBJ2-3, the V gene TRBV7-6; D is uncertain. The CDR3 loop spans 13 amino acids. The germline V gene has CDR1 SGHVS and CDR2 FNYEAQ.

This clonotype has a count of ten or more. The V call is TRBV7-9, the J call TRBJ1-5; perhaps TRBD1 as D (5 bases). The CDR3 has 15 amino acids. The ends were cut back, 5 bases at V and 6 bases at J, with 17 bases in the middle. Germline V gene sequence: CDR1 SEHNR, CDR2 FQNEAQ (reference sequence). CDR3 nucleotide sequence: TGTGCCAGCAGCCCCTCCGGGACGGTCAGTCAGCCCCAGCATTTT. Its translation is CASSPSGTVSQPQHF.

This clonotype has at least ten counts. The rearrangement links TRBV7-2 to TRBJ2-3, with a tentative D call TRBD2 (6 bases). Looked up from germline, CDR1 is SGHTA and CDR2 is FQGNSA. The CDR3 contains 16 residues. Trimming left V 2 bases short and J 2 bases short, with 14 bases between. The CDR3 DNA reads as TGTGCCAGCAGCTTATTGTTCGGAGGGAACACAGATACGCAGTATTTT. Translated, it gives CASSLLFGGNTDTQYF.

This clonotype was recorded a few times. The V and J genes are TRBV19 and TRBJ2-3; TRBD2 agrees at 14 bases. V lost 5 bases, J lost 6 bases, and 16 bases stayed unmatched. Germline V gene sequence: CDR1 LNHDA, CDR2 SQIVND (reference sequence). The CDR3 totals 19 residues. The CDR3 sequence is CASSPRLAGGPPGVDTQYF. The DNA for the CDR3 is TGTGCCAGTAGTCCCCGACTAGCGGGAGGGCCCCCAGGAGTGGATACGCAGTATTTT. The full variable domain, rest sourced from reference TRBV19 and TRBJ2-3, is DGGITQSPKYLFRKEGQNVTLSCEQNLNHDAMYWYRQDPGQGLRLIYYSQIVNDFQKGDIAEGYSVSREKKESFPLTVTSAQKNPTAFYLCASSPRLAGGPPGVDTQYFGPGTRLTVL.

This clonotype was recorded at least ten times. The V gene is TRBV5-1, the J gene TRBJ1-5, with a possible D match to TRBD1 (5 bases). Germline V CDR1 and CDR2: SGHRS, YFSETQ. The CDR3 spans 14 residues. V was cut by 7 bases and J by 6 bases, with 17 bases left in between. Written as DNA, the CDR3 is TGCGCCAGCCTTCGGAAGGGCGGGGGTCAGCCCCAGCATTTT. This sequence encodes CASLRKGGGQPQHF. Supplemented by reference TRBV5-1 and TRBJ1-5, the full variable domain reads KAGVTQTPRYLIKTRGQQVTLSCSPISGHRSVSWYQQTPGQGLQFLFEYFSETQRNKGNFPGRFSGRQFSNSRSEMNVSTLELGDSALYLCASLRKGGGQPQHFGDGTRLSIL.

As concerns this clonotype: The junction and the germline gene differ at one end; a read error may be behind it. The chain recombines TRBV20-1 with TRBJ1-1; possibly TRBD1 for D (6 bases). CDR3 length equals 14 residues. Germline V gives CDR1 DFQATT, CDR2 SNEGSKA (reference sequence). The CDR3 coding sequence is TGCAGTGCCAGAGTAGGGGGGGAGAACACTGAAGCTTTATTT. Protein: CSARVGGENTEALF.

This clonotype was recorded many times. The chain has TRBV27 and TRBJ1-2; 10 nucleotides align to TRBD1. The CDR3 is 15 amino acids. The V gene's germline CDR1 is MNHEY and CDR2 SMNVEV (reference sequence). Losses at the gene ends were 5 bases for V and 5 bases for J; bases not matched to a gene: 8. DNA of the CDR3: TGTGCCAGCAGTCCAGGGACAGGGGAATTGTATGGCTACACCTTC. Translated, it gives CASSPGTGELYGYTF.

In this sample, this clonotype turned up many times. The chain is built from TRBV28 and TRBJ2-3; D is perhaps TRBD2 (6 bases). Germline CDR1 MDHEN, CDR2 SYDVKM. V lost 8 bases, J lost 6 bases, and 18 bases lay in between. This CDR3 has 14 residues. As DNA, the CDR3 is TGTGCCAGCTCTAGCGTCAGCCCCAGGGATACGCAGTATTTT. Translated, it gives CASSSVSPRDTQYF.

This clonotype was recorded a few times. Being one base from a much bigger clone, this may be a read error. The chain uses TRBV20-1 and TRBJ2-3; perhaps TRBD2 as D (5 bases). CDR3 size: 14 residues. V lost 4 bases to trimming and J lost 8 bases, with 19 bases between them. Germline loops: CDR1 DFQATT, CDR2 SNEGSKA (reference sequence). The CDR3 loop is CSAIRTRSEGTQYF. The CDR3, as DNA: TGCAGTGCTATACGGACTCGTTCGGAAGGTACGCAGTATTTT.

This clonotype was seen ten or more times. This chain uses TRBV29-1 with TRBJ1-2; no clear D. V gave up 6 bases and J gave up 8 bases, with 19 bases separating them. This CDR3 has 13 residues. Germline loops: CDR1 SQVTM, CDR2 ANQGSEA. The CDR3 nucleotides are TGCAGCGTCAATCGGCGGATCTGGGGAGGCTACACCTTC. Amino acid sequence: CSVNRRIWGGYTF.